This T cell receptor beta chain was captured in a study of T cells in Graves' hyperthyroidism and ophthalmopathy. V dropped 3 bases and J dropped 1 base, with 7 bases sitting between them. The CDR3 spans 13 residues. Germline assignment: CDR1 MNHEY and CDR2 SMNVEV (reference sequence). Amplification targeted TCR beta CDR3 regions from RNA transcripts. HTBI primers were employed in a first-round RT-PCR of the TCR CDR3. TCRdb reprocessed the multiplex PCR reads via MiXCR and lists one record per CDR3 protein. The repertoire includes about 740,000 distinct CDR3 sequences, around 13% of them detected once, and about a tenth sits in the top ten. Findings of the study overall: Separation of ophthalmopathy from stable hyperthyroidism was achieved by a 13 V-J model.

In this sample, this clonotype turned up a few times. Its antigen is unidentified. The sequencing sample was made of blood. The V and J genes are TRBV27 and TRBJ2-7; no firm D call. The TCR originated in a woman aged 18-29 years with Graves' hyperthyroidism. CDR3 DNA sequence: TGTGCCAGCAGTTTCTCGATATCCTACGAGCAGTACTTC. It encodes CASSFSISYEQYF.